These 30 T cell receptor beta chains were sequenced from one sample in a study of blood T cell repertoires in COVID-19. Some clones are missing from TCRdb's copy, which holds only in-frame ones; the method was immunoSEQ multiplex PCR. The table records 80,000 to 100,000 clones, around 84% of them present only once. Sequencing was done on a sample of peripheral blood. These receptors were obtained from a woman older than 75 in a cohort sampled during active or convalescent COVID-19.

This clone was counted a single time. The rearrangement uses TRBV5-1 and TRBJ2-3; 10 nucleotides align to TRBD2. Per the germline V gene, CDR1 is SGHRS and CDR2 is YFSETQ. The length of the CDR3 is 14 residues. With V trimmed by 3 bases and J by 12 bases, 10 bases remained unmatched. DNA for the CDR3: TGCGCCAGCAGCTCTACTAGCGGGACGATTTATCAGTATTTT. It specifies CASSSTSGTIYQYF.

The chain combines TRBV6-6 with TRBJ1-1; D gene ambiguous. Trimming shortened V by 4 bases and J by 3 bases, and 9 bases separated the two germline ends. The length of the CDR3 is 13 residues. Looked up from germline, CDR1 is MNHNY and CDR2 is SVGAGI (reference sequence). The CDR3 loop reads CASSLRADTEAFF. CDR3 nucleotide sequence: TGTGCCAGCAGTTTGAGAGCGGACACTGAAGCTTTCTTT.

The V and J genes are TRBV19 and TRBJ2-7; perhaps TRBD1 as D (6 bases). Trimming cost V 1 base and J 2 bases, with 6 bases left between them. Germline lookup yields CDR1 LNHDA and CDR2 SQIVND (reference sequence). CDR3 length: 13 amino acids. In DNA form, the CDR3 reads TGTGCCAGTAGTATAGGGGACACCTACGAGCAGTACGTC. Translation: CASSIGDTYEQYV.

V usage is TRBV19 and J usage is TRBJ1-2; D gene unclear. Trimming stripped 3 bases from V and 4 bases from J, with 9 bases between. CDR1 and CDR2 from the germline V gene are LNHDA and SQIVND (reference sequence). This CDR3 comprises 13 residues. The CDR3 DNA reads TGTGCCAGTAGTATTGGGTCAGGCTATGGCTACACCTTC. Translating it yields CASSIGSGYGYTF.

The V and J genes are TRBV18 and TRBJ2-2; D uncertain. The ends were cut back, 4 bases at V and 1 base at J, with 7 bases in the middle. The CDR3 covers 14 residues. Germline CDR1 is KGHSH and CDR2 is LQKENI. CDR3 residues: CASSQTQNTGELFF. In DNA, the CDR3 is TGTGCCAGCTCACAGACACAGAACACCGGGGAGCTGTTTTTT.

The rearrangement links TRBV19 to TRBJ1-2, with D tentatively TRBD1 (6 bases). Trimming shortened V by 6 bases and J by 8 bases, and 13 bases separated the two germline ends. Germline assignment: CDR1 LNHDA and CDR2 SQIVND (reference sequence). The CDR3 totals 12 residues. CDR3 sequence (DNA): TGTGCCAGTAGGGGCAGGGGCTGGGGCTACACCTTC. Translated: CASRGRGWGYTF. Looking up the rest from reference TRBV19 and TRBJ1-2 gives the full variable domain: DGGITQSPKYLFRKEGQNVTLSCEQNLNHDAMYWYRQDPGQGLRLIYYSQIVNDFQKGDIAEGYSVSREKKESFPLTVTSAQKNPTAFYLCASRGRGWGYTFGSGTRLTVV.

This chain links TRBV7-8 with TRBJ1-6, with a tentative D call TRBD1 (6 bases). The CDR3 length is 15 residues. From germline, CDR1 is SGHVS and CDR2 FQNEAQ. V dropped 5 bases and J dropped 7 bases, with 15 bases sitting between them. The CDR3 DNA reads TGTGCCAGCAGCGACCGAACAGGGCGAAATTCACCCCTCCACTTT. Residues: CASSDRTGRNSPLHF.

V and J are TRBV3-1 (or the pseudogene TRBV3-2) and TRBJ1-2; tentative D call: TRBD1 (5 bases). Trimming left V 0 bases short and J 7 bases short, with 12 bases between. Per the germline V gene, CDR1 is LGHDT and CDR2 is YNNKEL (reference sequence). The CDR3 covers 14 residues. The CDR3 DNA is TGTGCCAGCAGCCAAGAGCCCAGGGTTGGTGGCTACACCTTC. This codes for CASSQEPRVGGYTF.

The chain is built from TRBV11-3 and TRBJ2-2; 14 positions agree with TRBD2. Germline V CDR1 and CDR2: SGHNT, YENEEA. The CDR3 spans 17 residues. Trimming at V came to 3 bases and at J to 5 bases, leaving 5 bases not matched to a gene. In DNA, the CDR3 is TGTGCCAGCAGCTTCGGACTAGCGGGAGGAAGGACCGGGGAGCTGTTTTTT. It translates to CASSFGLAGGRTGELFF.

This clone was seen only once. The V gene is TRBV11-2, the J gene TRBJ2-3; D is unresolved. Germline V gene lookup returns CDR1 SGHAT and CDR2 FQNNGV. V was pared by 5 bases and J by 4 bases, with 28 bases between. CDR3 length equals 19 residues. The DNA of the CDR3 is TGTGCCAGCAGCCCCCGTAACTTTGACAACCTAAAGAGCTCAGATACGCAGTATTTT. It encodes CASSPRNFDNLKSSDTQYF.

The chain has TRBV24-1 and TRBJ2-1; weak D call: TRBD2 (6 bases). The CDR3 extends over 14 amino acids. V gave up 4 bases and J gave up 6 bases, with 12 bases separating them. The germline V gene encodes CDR1 KGHDR and CDR2 SFDVKD. This chain's CDR3 is CATSDLGTFNEQFF. The CDR3 bases are TGTGCCACCAGTGACCTCGGGACTTTCAATGAGCAGTTCTTC.

This clone was seen a handful of times. V usage is TRBV19 and J usage is TRBJ2-7; 7 bases align to TRBD1. This CDR3 spans 15 amino acids. Germline V gives CDR1 LNHDA, CDR2 SQIVND (reference sequence). After removal of 3 bases from V and 3 bases from J, the junction contained 8 bases not matched to a gene. The CDR3, as DNA: TGTGCCAGTAGTATCCTGGGGACAGAGGGCTACGAGCAGTACTTC. Residues: CASSILGTEGYEQYF.

This clone was observed once. The rearrangement links TRBV5-4 to TRBJ2-3; 9 bases map to TRBD2. The ends lost 2 bases at V and 5 bases at J; junction bases unmatched: 3. The germline V gene has CDR1 SGHNT and CDR2 YYREEE (reference sequence). The CDR3 sequence is 14 residues long. In DNA form, the CDR3 reads TGTGCCAGCAGCTTTACTAGCGGGCGAGATACGCAGTATTTT. This encodes CASSFTSGRDTQYF. Based on the CDR3 plus reference TRBV5-4 and TRBJ2-3, the full variable domain is ETGVTQSPTHLIKTRGQQVTLRCSSQSGHNTVSWYQQALGQGPQFIFQYYREEENGRGNFPPRFSGLQFPNYSSELNVNALELDDSALYLCASSFTSGRDTQYFGPGTRLTVL.

CDR3 protein: CASSLGLGGKEKLFF. For the CDR3, the DNA is TGTGCCAGTAGTCTCGGACTGGGGGGTAAGGAAAAACTGTTTTTT. The genes are TRBV19 and TRBJ1-4, with D possibly matching TRBD1 (5 bases). The CDR3 runs 15 residues. Deletions cut 5 bases from V and 8 bases from J, with 18 bases between. Germline CDR1 reads LNHDA; CDR2 reads SQIVND (reference sequence).

V usage is TRBV2 and J usage is TRBJ1-5, with unresolved D. The CDR3 is made up of 14 amino acids. V gave up 5 bases and J gave up 1 base, with 9 bases separating them. The V gene's germline CDR1 is SNHLY and CDR2 FYNNEI. The CDR3 spells CASSPARSNQPQHF. Here the CDR3 DNA reads TGTGCCAGCAGTCCAGCGAGAAGCAATCAGCCCCAGCATTTT.

The CDR3 protein is CASSPQGTAVSGNTIYF. CDR3 bases: TGTGCCAGCAGCCCGCAAGGGACAGCAGTCTCTGGAAACACCATATATTTT. This chain uses TRBV7-3 with TRBJ1-3; 7 bases map to TRBD1. From germline, CDR1 is SGHTA and CDR2 FQGTGA. This CDR3 is 17 amino acids long. The V gene end was trimmed by 5 bases and the J gene end by 0 bases; junction bases not matched to a gene: 10.

This sequence joins TRBV11-2 and TRBJ2-1; D is unresolved. V was cut by 1 base and J by 4 bases, with 14 bases left in between. The CDR3 is 16 residues long. Germline V gene data show CDR1 as SGHAT and CDR2 as FQNNGV. The CDR3 here is CASSLVQRSSYNEQFF. For the CDR3, the DNA is TGTGCCAGCAGCTTAGTTCAGCGCTCCTCTTACAATGAGCAGTTCTTC.

This rearrangement joins TRBV2 to TRBJ1-4; D is undetermined. V was trimmed by 4 bases and J by 10 bases, leaving 7 bases between them. CDR1 SNHLY and CDR2 FYNNEI come from the germline V gene. This CDR3 has 11 residues. The CDR3 DNA reads as TGTGCCAGCAGTGTGGCGGTAAAACTGTTTTTT. Translating it yields CASSVAVKLFF.

The chain couples TRBV10-2 to TRBJ2-7; 8 bases fit TRBD2. Losses at the gene ends were 3 bases for V and 0 bases for J; bases not matched to a gene: 4. Germline CDR1 WSHSY, CDR2 SAAADI. The CDR3 is 15 amino acids. DNA for the CDR3: TGCGCCAGCAGTGATATAGCGGGGACCTCCTACGAGCAGTACGTC. Protein: CASSDIAGTSYEQYV.

This chain uses TRBV27 with TRBJ1-2, with 11 positions matching TRBD1. The CDR3 covers 16 residues. Germline V CDR1 and CDR2: MNHEY, SMNVEV (reference sequence). V dropped 2 bases and J dropped 4; count of bases not matched to a gene: 6. The CDR3 DNA sequence: TGTGCCAGCAGTTTACGCGGACAGGGGGCTAGCTATGGCTACACCTTC. Residues: CASSLRGQGASYGYTF.

The chain joins TRBV15 to TRBJ2-1; 12 bases are a match to TRBD1. Per germline, CDR1 LNHNV and CDR2 YYDKDF (reference sequence). CDR3 length: 16 residues. The ends lost 0 bases at V and 9 bases at J; junction bases unmatched: 6. CDR3 DNA sequence: TGTGCCACCAGCAGAGAGGGACAGGGGGCTAGTTCTGAGCAGTTCTTC. Protein sequence: CATSREGQGASSEQFF.

The chain employs TRBV5-4 and TRBJ2-7, with 8 bases aligning to TRBD2. This CDR3 is 15 amino acids long. CDR1 and CDR2 (germline): SGHNT, YYREEE (reference sequence). J was trimmed by 1 base and V by 0 bases; bases with no gene match: 3. The CDR3, as DNA: TGTGCCAGCAGCTTGGCGGGAGGGTTATCCTACGAGCAGTACGTC. Its translation is CASSLAGGLSYEQYV.

In its sample, this clone was seen once. V is TRBV3-1 (or the pseudogene TRBV3-2) and J is TRBJ1-3; D possibly corresponds to TRBD1 (5 bases). Germline values: CDR1 LGHDT, CDR2 YNNKEL (reference sequence). The CDR3 covers 14 residues. Trimming removed 10 bases at V and 0 bases at J, with 13 bases between. CDR3 sequence: CATGGGVSGNTIYF. In nucleotides, the CDR3 is TGTGCCACCGGGGGGGGAGTCTCTGGAAACACCATATATTTT.

The genes are TRBV3-1 (or the pseudogene TRBV3-2) and TRBJ2-2; TRBD2 agrees at 9 bases. This CDR3 is 16 amino acids long. CDR1 is LGHDT and CDR2 is YNNKEL in the germline V gene (reference sequence). V shed 1 base and J 5 bases; nucleotides not matched to a gene: 5. CDR3 sequence: CASSQGLAGDTGELFF. The CDR3 DNA follows: TGTGCCAGCAGCCAAGGATTAGCGGGAGATACCGGGGAGCTGTTTTTT.

The chain uses TRBV9 and TRBJ1-4; D call uncertain. Germline V gene sequence: CDR1 SGDLS, CDR2 YYNGEE. There are 15 residues in the CDR3. V was pared by 4 bases and J by 3 bases, with 13 bases between. The CDR3 here is CASSSSRGSNEKLFF. The CDR3 region has the DNA TGTGCCAGCAGCTCCAGTAGAGGGTCTAATGAAAAACTGTTTTTT. Together with reference TRBV9 and TRBJ1-4, the CDR3 gives the full variable domain: DSGVTQTPKHLITATGQRVTLRCSPRSGDLSVYWYQQSLDQGLQFLIQYYNGEERAKGNILERFSAQQFPDLHSELNLSSLELGDSALYFCASSSSRGSNEKLFFGSGTQLSVL.

This clone occurred a few times. The V call is TRBV25-1, the J call TRBJ1-2, with 8 bases aligning to TRBD1. This CDR3 has 14 amino acids. J lost 5 bases, V lost 2 bases, and 4 bases had no gene match. CDR1 and CDR2 from the germline V gene are MGHDK and SYGVNS. For the CDR3, the DNA is TGTGCCAGCAGTGAAGCGGGACAGGTTTATGGCTACACCTTC. This gives the protein CASSEAGQVYGYTF.

The CDR3: CASSLGLAGGTDTQYF. DNA for the CDR3: TGTGCCAGCAGCTTAGGGCTAGCGGGAGGCACAGATACGCAGTATTTT. V usage is TRBV7-9 and J usage is TRBJ2-3; 10 positions match TRBD2. This CDR3 has 16 residues. J lost 1 base, V lost 1 base, and 2 bases had no gene match. CDR1 and CDR2 (germline): SEHNR, FQNEAQ (reference sequence). The full variable domain, with the rest looked up from reference TRBV7-9 and TRBJ2-3, is DTGVSQNPRHKITKRGQNVTFRCDPISEHNRLYWYRQTLGQGPEFLTYFQNEAQLEKSRLLSDRFSAERPKGSFSTLEIQRTEQGDSAMYLCASSLGLAGGTDTQYFGPGTRLTVL.

The chain has TRBV11-2 and TRBJ2-7, with TRBD1 identical over 9 bases. The germline V gene encodes CDR1 SGHAT and CDR2 FQNNGV. CDR3 length: 13 residues. V dropped 5 bases and J dropped 7; count of bases not matched to a gene: 6. CDR3 nucleotide sequence: TGTGCCAGCAGCGCCCGACAGGGGGGAGAGCAGTACTTC. Its translation: CASSARQGGEQYF.

V gene TRBV19 combines with J gene TRBJ2-3; 9 bases are shared with TRBD2. The CDR3 spans 16 residues. CDR1 is LNHDA, CDR2 SQIVND, per germline (reference sequence). After removal of 1 base from V and 3 bases from J, the junction contained 5 bases not matched to a gene. This chain's CDR3 is CASSIGPSGNTDTQYF. In nucleotides, the CDR3 is TGTGCCAGTAGTATAGGCCCTAGCGGGAATACAGATACGCAGTATTTT.

The rearrangement joins TRBV19 to TRBJ2-6; D gene unclear. V dropped 2 bases and J dropped 2 bases, with 10 bases sitting between them. The CDR3 length is 16 residues. Germline assignment: CDR1 LNHDA and CDR2 SQIVND (reference sequence). CDR3 DNA: TGTGCCAGTAGTATATATCGCTACCCTGGGGCCAACGTCCTGACTTTC. Residues: CASSIYRYPGANVLTF.